One and the same sample provided the 30 T cell receptor beta chains below, sequenced in a study of tumor and adjacent non-tumor tissue in lung cancer. A modified ARM-PCR protocol with three rounds of nested PCR amplified TCRbeta. TCRdb reprocessed the multiplex PCR reads via MiXCR and lists one record per CDR3 protein. The sample has 200,000 to 250,000 distinct CDR3 sequences, 60% to 85% seen once. This sample's RNA came from whole unsorted tissue. The source material was lung tumor tissue. The origin of the receptors is a man aged 55-75 years with non-small cell lung cancer.

This chain uses TRBV12-3 or TRBV12-4 with TRBJ2-3; unclear D gene. The germline V and J ends were trimmed by 8 bases and 0 bases, with 15 bases remaining between them. This CDR3 region has 15 residues. DNA of the CDR3: TGTGCCAGCGGAATCATCGGAGTCAGCACAGATACGCAGTATTTT. Its translation is CASGIIGVSTDTQYF.

V is TRBV4-3 and J is TRBJ2-3; the match to TRBD2 covers 7 bases. The V segment lost 4 bases and the J segment 2 bases; nucleotides outside the gene matches: 9. The CDR3 is made up of 16 amino acids. Germline CDR1 reads LGHNA; CDR2 reads YSLEER. Written as DNA, the CDR3 is TGCGCCAGCAGCCTAGATATAGCGGGCGCCACAGATACGCAGTATTTT. As protein: CASSLDIAGATDTQYF.

With respect to this clonotype: At one boundary the junction diverges from the germline segment, which might be a read error. The chain employs TRBV28 and TRBJ1-2; D is ambiguous. Germline assignment: CDR1 MDHEN and CDR2 SYDVKM. The CDR3 totals 12 residues. The CDR3 loop is CASSLLDYGYTF. The CDR3, as DNA: TGTGCCAGCAGTTTACTGGACTATGGTTACACCTTC.

As regards this clonotype: A read error is likely, as this CDR3 ends without the conserved phenylalanine or tryptophan. This sequence joins TRBV6-6 and TRBJ2-1; no clear D. Trimming cost V 0 bases and J 4 bases, with 10 bases left between them. This CDR3 has 15 amino acids. CDR1 is MNHNY, CDR2 SVGAGI, per germline (reference sequence). The CDR3 sequence is CASSYSGWDYNEQFV. CDR3 sequence (DNA): TGTGCCAGCAGTTACTCCGGGTGGGATTACAATGAGCAGTTCGTC.

This clonotype has only a few counts. The chain links TRBV20-1 to TRBJ1-6, with TRBD1 matching over 8 bases. The trim removed 0 bases at V and 5 bases at J, leaving 6 bases unmatched. Germline V gene data show CDR1 as DFQATT and CDR2 as SNEGSKA (reference sequence). This CDR3 region has 16 residues. CDR3 residues: CSARDLRTGNNSPLHF. CDR3 coding DNA: TGCAGTGCTAGAGATCTCCGGACAGGGAATAATTCACCCCTCCACTTT.

This clonotype was detected many times. The J gene is TRBJ2-3, the V gene TRBV4-3; possibly TRBD2 for D (5 bases). This CDR3 has 16 amino acids. Trimming cost V 1 base and J 1 base, with 12 bases left between them. Looked up from germline, CDR1 is LGHNA and CDR2 is YSLEER. CDR3 nucleotides: TGCGCCAGCAGCCAAGCAGCGGCCTCCGGCACAGATACGCAGTATTTT. The encoded protein is CASSQAAASGTDTQYF.

Comments on this clonotype: The junction and the germline gene differ at one end; a read error may be behind it. The genes are TRBV5-4 and TRBJ1-1, with D perhaps matching TRBD1 (5 bases). Germline V gene sequence: CDR1 SGHNT, CDR2 YYREEE (reference sequence). The CDR3 extends over 14 amino acids. CDR3 nucleotides: TGTGCCAGCAAACATGGGGGGAGGAGGACTGAGGCTTTCTTT. Protein sequence: CASKHGGRRTEAFF.

In regard to this clonotype: One junction end disagrees with the germline gene, perhaps due to a read error. The chain combines TRBV11-3 with TRBJ2-2, with D possibly matching TRBD2 (5 bases). CDR3 length: 15 amino acids. Germline CDR1 and CDR2: SGHNT and YENEEA. CDR3 DNA: TGTGCCAGCGACGCTCGACTGACGAACACCGGGGAGTTGTTTTTT. Its protein product is CASDARLTNTGELFF.

This clonotype has a count of ten or more. The chain recombines TRBV6-1 with TRBJ1-5; 9 bases map to TRBD1. V lost 3 bases and J lost 0; bases outside the gene matches: 0. CDR3 length: 15 residues. Germline assignment: CDR1 MNHNS and CDR2 SASEGT. The CDR3 DNA reads as TGTGCCAGCAGTGAGACAGGGGGTAGCAATCAGCCCCAGCATTTT. As protein: CASSETGGSNQPQHF.

A note on this clonotype: Sequence at one end of the junction differs from germline and may be a read error. The V and J genes are TRBV20-1 and TRBJ2-1, with no clear D. This CDR3 contains 16 residues. CDR1 and CDR2 from the germline V gene are DFQATT and SNEGSKA (reference sequence). CDR3 sequence (DNA): TGCAGTGCTAGAGCAAGGAGCCGGGCCAAGTTTGATGAGCATTTCTTC. Amino acids: CSARARSRAKFDEHFF.

For this clonotype: Possible read error: a much larger clone is one base away. The chain uses TRBV20-1 and TRBJ1-1, with a possible D match to TRBD1 (6 bases). Trimming cost V 2 bases and J 6 bases, with 13 bases left between them. The CDR3 extends over 13 amino acids. Germline values: CDR1 DFQATT, CDR2 SNEGSKA (reference sequence). The CDR3 DNA is TGCAGTGCTAGACTAGACAGGACCGCTGAAGCTTTCTTT. Translating gives CSARLDRTAEAFF.

Details on this clonotype: The missing conserved phenylalanine or tryptophan at the end of this CDR3 makes a read error likely. V is TRBV12-5 and J is TRBJ2-3, with D maybe TRBD1 (5 bases). Germline assignment: CDR1 LGHNT and CDR2 FRNRAP. This CDR3 region has 15 residues. Between the trimmed V and J ends, which lost 7 bases and 3 bases, there was a span of 17 bases. CDR3 residues: CASAASGKITDTQYL. CDR3 coding DNA: TGTGCTAGTGCCGCTTCAGGGAAGATTACAGATACGCAGTATTTG.

In regard to this clonotype: One end of the junction does not line up with germline, which may come from a read error. This rearrangement joins TRBV11-3 to TRBJ2-2, with 14 bases identical to TRBD2. The CDR3 consists of 18 residues. Germline V gives CDR1 SGHNT, CDR2 YENEEA. The CDR3 region is CASNLGTSGSVNTGELFF. The CDR3 DNA follows: TGTGCCAGCAACTTAGGGACTAGCGGGAGTGTGAACACAGGGGAGCTGTTTTTT.

V and J are TRBV5-4 and TRBJ2-1; 8 positions match TRBD1. V dropped 0 bases and J dropped 8; count of bases not matched to a gene: 7. CDR1 SGHNT and CDR2 YYREEE come from the germline V gene (reference sequence). The CDR3 spans 15 residues. Written as DNA, the CDR3 is TGTGCCAGCAGCTTGGATCAGGGGGCACGATATGAGCAGTTCTTC. This gives the protein CASSLDQGARYEQFF.

This clonotype has ten or more counts. The chain uses TRBV6-1 and TRBJ1-5; tentatively, D is TRBD1 (5 bases). The CDR3 runs to 15 residues. CDR1 and CDR2 (germline): MNHNS, SASEGT. V was cut by 4 bases and J by 7 bases, with 17 bases left in between. The CDR3 loop is CASSGVGTPDQPQHF. The CDR3 nucleotides are TGTGCCAGCAGTGGCGTTGGGACGCCGGACCAGCCCCAGCATTTT.

Of note for this clonotype: A read error may explain this, as a much larger clone is one base away. The chain employs TRBV5-4 and TRBJ1-1, with D uncertain. CDR3 length: 13 amino acids. CDR1 is SGHNT, CDR2 YYREEE, per germline (reference sequence). DNA for the CDR3: TGTGCCAGCAGCTTGAGGCAGGCCACTGAAGTTTTCTTT. Translated, it gives CASSLRQATEVFF.

For this clonotype: This sequence may be a read error, since a much larger clone differs from it by one base. The genes are TRBV6-1 and TRBJ1-4; D possibly corresponds to TRBD1 (5 bases). Germline lookup yields CDR1 MNHNS and CDR2 SASEGT. The CDR3 runs to 15 residues. The CDR3 loop reads CASRSDTTTNEELFF. The CDR3 DNA follows: TGTGCCAGCAGATCGGACACCACAACTAATGAAGAACTGTTTTTT.

This clonotype was recorded a few times. The chain combines TRBV6-2 or TRBV6-3 with TRBJ2-5; D tentatively reads TRBD1 or TRBD2 (5 bases each). The CDR3 contains 14 residues. V shed 6 bases and J shed 3 bases, with 14 bases lying between them. The germline CDR1 and CDR2 sequences are MNHEY and SVGEGT. CDR3 amino acids: CASRGQAGKETQYF. CDR3 nucleotide sequence: TGTGCCAGCAGGGGGCAGGCCGGGAAAGAGACCCAGTACTTC.

The chain couples TRBV1 to TRBJ1-2. TRBV1 is a recognized pseudogene. The CDR3 is 15 amino acids. The CDR3 DNA reads TGCACCAGCAGCCAAGATTGGGAGTTATTCTATGGCTACACCTTC. This encodes CTSSQDWELFYGYTF.

Note on this clonotype: Lacking the conserved final phenylalanine or tryptophan, this CDR3 likely reflects a read error. CDR3 sequence reads: CSTRDLTAQDAYEQYL. CDR3 DNA: TGCAGTACTAGAGACCTCACGGCTCAAGACGCGTACGAGCAGTACTTA. The chain recombines TRBV20-1 with TRBJ2-7, with D possibly TRBD2 on 5 matching bases. The CDR3 covers 16 residues. Germline V gene data show CDR1 as DFQATT and CDR2 as SNEGSKA (reference sequence).

A remark on this clonotype: This sequence may be a read error, since a much larger clone differs from it by one base. This rearrangement joins TRBV20-1 to TRBJ2-3, with D possibly TRBD2 on 5 matching bases. The V end was cut by 1 base, the J end by 2 bases, with 16 bases between. The CDR3 is 16 residues long. From germline, CDR1 is DFQATT and CDR2 SNEGSKA (reference sequence). The CDR3 here is CSARGISSLYTDTQYF. The DNA of the CDR3 is TGCAGTGCTAGAGGAATTTCTAGCCTCTACACAGATACGCAGTATTTT.

This clonotype was picked up many times. This chain joins TRBV4-3 and TRBJ2-1; D gene unclear. The germline CDR1 and CDR2 sequences are LGHNA and YSLEER. Trimming took off 0 bases at V and 6 bases at J, with 6 bases between the two ends. The CDR3 is made up of 13 amino acids. CDR3 nucleotides: TGCGCCAGCAGCCAAGATCGGAGCAATGAGCAGTTCTTC. Its protein is CASSQDRSNEQFF.

A remark on this clonotype: The junction and the germline gene differ at one end; a read error may be behind it. The chain is built from TRBV5-4 and TRBJ2-3; possible D gene TRBD1, 6 bases. The CDR3 runs to 16 residues. Germline CDR1 and CDR2: SGHNT and YYREEE (reference sequence). The CDR3 DNA sequence: TGTGCCAGCAGCTTGGGCTTACAGGGCACCACAGATATGCAGTATTTT. Translating it yields CASSLGLQGTTDMQYF.

The chain recombines TRBV11-2 with TRBJ2-1, with TRBD2 matching over 8 bases. The germline gives CDR1 SGHAT, CDR2 FQNNGV. Trimming took 3 bases from V and 9 from J; bases not matched to a gene: 7. This CDR3 spans 14 amino acids. The CDR3 coding sequence is TGTGCCAGCAGCTTCAAGCGGGAGTACGGTGAGCAGTTCTTC. Protein sequence: CASSFKREYGEQFF.

This clonotype was recorded once. At one of its ends the junction is not consistent with the germline gene, which may arise from a read error. The V gene is TRBV11-3, the J gene TRBJ2-1; D is undetermined. This CDR3 has 15 residues. Germline CDR1 SGHNT, CDR2 YENEEA. The CDR3 DNA reads as TGCGCCAGCAGCCCTTCTTGGCAGGCCCTCTATGAGCCGTTCTTC. As protein: CASSPSWQALYEPFF.

Comment on this clonotype: The junction shows a germline mismatch at one end, possibly a read error. V and J are TRBV11-3 and TRBJ1-2, with D maybe TRBD1 (5 bases). The CDR3 runs 16 residues. Germline values: CDR1 SGHNT, CDR2 YENEEA. CDR3: CASSPGTATSNYGYTF. The CDR3 region has the DNA TGTGCAAGCAGCCCCGGGACCGCCACTTCTAACTATGGCTACACCTTC.

The chain links TRBV20-1 to TRBJ2-1, with a possible D match to TRBD1 (5 bases). The CDR3 contains 15 residues. Germline V gene sequence: CDR1 DFQATT, CDR2 SNEGSKA (reference sequence). Trimming took 1 base from V and 3 from J, leaving 13 bases between them. The CDR3 spells CSARVRQSDYNEQFF. For the CDR3, the DNA is TGCAGTGCTAGAGTGCGACAGTCAGACTACAATGAGCAGTTCTTC.

The chain joins TRBV7-9 to TRBJ2-5; D gene uncertain. The V end lost 4 bases, the J end lost 2 bases, and 11 bases lay between the germline ends. Germline assignment: CDR1 SEHNR and CDR2 FQNEAQ (reference sequence). There are 14 residues in the CDR3. DNA for the CDR3: TGTGCCAGCAGCTCCCTTACACCACAAGAGACCCAGTACTTC. Protein: CASSSLTPQETQYF.

As concerns this clonotype: Its ends do not fully match the called genes, so a read error is possible. The rearrangement joins TRBV11-2 to TRBJ2-3; TRBD1 agrees at 8 bases. The germline V gene has CDR1 SGHAT and CDR2 FQNNGV. The CDR3 totals 13 residues. The CDR3 is CTSSPQGAHTQYF. CDR3 nucleotides: TGTACCAGCAGCCCGCAGGGGGCACATACGCAATATTTT.

This chain connects TRBV5-1 to TRBJ2-3, with 9 bases that match TRBD2. In germline, CDR1 is SGHRS, CDR2 YFSETQ. The trim removed 0 bases at V and 5 bases at J, leaving 1 base unmatched. The CDR3 runs to 14 residues. The DNA for the CDR3 is TGCGCCAGCAGCTTGGAGCGGGGGGAAGATACGCAGTATTTT. This encodes CASSLERGEDTQYF.